This T cell receptor beta chain emerged from a study of siplizumab effects on memory and regulatory T cells. Per the germline V gene, CDR1 is SGHTA and CDR2 is FQGNSA. This CDR3 comprises 13 residues. The V end was cut by 5 bases, the J end by 2 bases, with 9 bases between. Of note for this clone: Its antigen is unidentified.

TCRdb keeps only in-frame clones here, not all; method: immunoSEQ multiplex PCR. The sample includes about 63,000 clones, approximately 87% of them seen just once. Study-wide findings and caveats: Treatment with siplizumab left mappable alloreactive CD4+ clones averaging roughly 69% Treg-derived, compared with under 30% in controls. Naive T cells seemed more diverse than memory cells and seemed major alloresponse contributors. Unstimulated subsets were the mapping target of only a minor fraction of alloreactive clones. Naive-or-memory phenotypes were unassignable for roughly 80-96% of proliferating CD4+ or CD8+ clones.

Sequences were obtained from memory CD4+ T cells sorted from blood. This chain joins TRBV7-2 and TRBJ1-1; maybe TRBD1 (5 bases). The receptor's source is a human donor in good health. The CDR3 DNA follows: TGTGCCAGCAGCAGGGACTTCAACACTGAAGCTTTCTTT. It encodes CASSRDFNTEAFF. The full variable domain, in which reference TRBV7-2 and TRBJ1-1 provide the parts outside the CDR3, is GAGVSQSPSNKVTEKGKDVELRCDPISGHTALYWYRQSLGQGLEFLIYFQGNSAPDKSGLPSDRFSAERTGGSVSTLTIQRTQQEDSAVYLCASSRDFNTEAFFGQGTRLTVV.